Listed below are T cell receptor beta chains from one sample, sequenced in a study of cytomegalovirus exposure and HLA in healthy donors. TCRdb keeps only in-frame clones here, not all; method: immunoSEQ multiplex PCR. The table records 95,000 to 150,000 clones, approximately 10% of them present only once. Sequencing was carried out using PBMCs. These receptors were taken from a woman between 18 and 29 years old in good health and CMV-seropositive. Both conserved end residues are part of each CDR3. Size is omitted from some rows. Given values are once, few, many or a class for expanded clones.

v_gene,abundance,CDR3aa
TRBV7-9,NA,CASSLTRTGVSEQFF
TRBV14,NA,CASSPRTGNEKLFF
TRBV28,NA,CASSLNPRQDEQYF
TRBV6-1,NA,CASSGRTGATDTQYF
TRBV7-9,few,CASSLSIDSLGGYTF
TRBV30,few,CAWSRGWETQYF
TRBV28,NA,CASSLPTERDRVTYEQYF
TRBV19,few,CASTGYNEQFF
TRBV6-5,NA,CASSYSAGGPYEQYF
TRBV7-9,NA,CASSLVLTGELFF
TRBV9,NA,CASSVEGTEAFF
TRBV7-3,NA,CASSEGTDHSYEQYF
TRBV5-6,NA,CASSFRDRSTDTQYF
TRBV5-1,NA,CASSSTVTYEQYF
TRBV6-6,NA,CASSYLGGNTGELFF
TRBV5-1,NA,CASSLSGGYGYTF
TRBV9,NA,CASSVQAGDRTGELFF
TRBV7-9,NA,CASSSAGWGSEAFF
TRBV10-3,NA,CAISAGTDNEKLFF
TRBV7-6,few,CASSGDGAEQYF
TRBV11-3,NA,CASSLAGTAGETEAFF
TRBV10-2,few,CASSLQGNQPQHF
TRBV18,NA,CASSPEAFHPGGEAFF
TRBV6-1,NA,CASSVENQPQHF
TRBV6-1,few,CASQLGGTEAFF
TRBV6-1,NA,CASSESYPYNEQFF
TRBV27,few,CASRATGKGLSYEQYF
TRBV27,few,CASSFLGSSYGYTF
TRBV30,few,CAWRQGGAEAFF
TRBV5-1,few,CASSLGGVEQFF
TRBV13,few,CASSSDLGGETQYF
TRBV6-6,NA,CATKPGVGNIQYF
TRBV28,few,CASTDRGVDYGYTF
TRBV4-2,few,CASSQDLPIGLRQETQYF
TRBV18,NA,CASSEDRLNQPQHF
TRBV19,NA,CASSLRGGGLLSPKTEAFF